This entry lists 6 T cell receptor beta chains sequenced from one sample in a study of blood T cells in healthy people across ages. A second about 7 to 12 cycle PCR used barcoded and J-beta primers. TCRdb processed the 5' RACE reads anew with MiXCR; each CDR3 protein has one entry. The sample has 1.5 million to 2 million distinct CDR3 sequences, about 39% seen once. The sequencing sample was made of blood. These receptors were obtained from a human donor in good health.

The chain combines TRBV20-1 with TRBJ2-1; a weak D match, TRBD1 (5 bases). The germline V and J ends were trimmed by 6 bases and 4 bases, with 10 bases remaining between them. This CDR3 is 12 amino acids long. CDR1 and CDR2 from the germline V gene are DFQATT and SNEGSKA (reference sequence). CDR3 DNA: TGCAGTGCCCTGACAGTATACAATGAGCAGTTCTTC. It codes for CSALTVYNEQFF.

This clonotype was seen a single time. One junction end disagrees with the germline gene, perhaps due to a read error. This chain joins TRBV10-3 and TRBJ2-4; D is undetermined. CDR1 ENHRY and CDR2 SYGVKD come from the germline V gene. The CDR3 spans 11 residues. CDR3 residues: CAIKESTEQYF. DNA for the CDR3: TGCGCCATCAAGGAGAGCACGGAGCAGTACTTC.

In its sample, this clonotype was seen a few times. The chain couples TRBV5-1 to TRBJ2-4; 8 bases fit TRBD1. Germline trimming cut 4 bases from V and 2 bases from J; bases unmatched to any gene: 32. The CDR3 runs to 24 residues. Germline V gives CDR1 SGHRS, CDR2 YFSETQ. CDR3 in DNA: TGCGCCAGCAGCCCCCCTTCGTCAGGACAGGGTACCCGTACGGGGTTACTCACCAAAAACATTCAGTACTTC. The encoded protein is CASSPPSSGQGTRTGLLTKNIQYF.

The J gene is TRBJ2-1, the V gene TRBV5-1, with a tentative D call TRBD1 (5 bases). The length of the CDR3 is 14 residues. V dropped 0 bases and J dropped 6 bases, with 10 bases sitting between them. Looked up from germline, CDR1 is SGHRS and CDR2 is YFSETQ. The DNA for the CDR3 is TGCGCCAGCAGCTTGGAGGGGCACCCCAATGAGCAGTTCTTC. It translates to CASSLEGHPNEQFF.

This chain joins TRBV29-1 and TRBJ2-4, with 7 bases fitting TRBD2. Judging by the DNA end, TRBJ2-7 fits better; the J call may be wrong. Germline V gives CDR1 SQVTM, CDR2 ANQGSEA. The CDR3 contains 15 residues. The CDR3 DNA sequence: TGCAGCGCCGCGTCTTCCAGCGGGGCTACCTACGAGCAGTACTTC. Translation gives CSAASSSGATYEQYF.

This chain joins TRBV15 and TRBJ2-1, with 10 positions matching TRBD2. The DNA end lines up better with TRBJ2-7; the J call may be wrong. The germline CDR1 and CDR2 sequences are LNHNV and YYDKDF (reference sequence). The CDR3 has 15 residues. The CDR3: CATSWTSGHDNEQYF. Written as DNA, the CDR3 is TGTGCCACCAGTTGGACTAGCGGACACGACAATGAGCAGTACTTC.